The present TCR beta chain was sequenced within a study of blood T cell repertoires in COVID-19. Study at large: Sample material is recorded as cDNA or gDNA derived from T cells, B-cell-depleted T cells, or PBMCs.

Per the original methods: By means of reference gene primer amplification, nucleated cell counts were estimated. Using immunoSEQ multiplex PCR, the repertoire was profiled, and TCRdb retains in-frame clones only, with some absent. Clonal size and the V and J genes are those of that table, whereas D and trimming came from the DNA. This sample has around 240,000 clones, with 80% to 90% found just once. The CDR3 covers 15 residues. V was shortened by 4 bases and J by 3 bases, with 15 bases between the two germline ends. Per germline, CDR1 LGHDT and CDR2 YNNKEL (reference sequence). Within the 2 weeks before study entry, each person in the exposed group met a COVID-19 case.

The sample consisted of PBMCs or T cells enriched from blood (not recorded which). The chain has TRBV3-1 (or the pseudogene TRBV3-2) and TRBJ1-1; no clear D gene. The sequence came from a man aged 50 or older who had been exposed to COVID-19. CDR3 in amino acids: CASSPNSGGDTEAFF. For the CDR3, the DNA is TGTGCCAGCAGCCCCAACTCCGGAGGCGACACTGAAGCTTTCTTT.